Listed below are T cell receptor beta chains from one sample, sequenced in a study of graft-versus-host responses after intestinal transplantation. Their target antigens are unknown. Using immunoSEQ multiplex PCR, the repertoire was profiled, and TCRdb retains in-frame clones only, with some absent. Of over 80,000 clones detected, around 92% appear once; the ten largest clones hold around 0.2%. The material was unstimulated CD4+ T cells sorted from spleen or lymph node cells, obtained before transplant. These receptors came from a human donor who was the organ donor for an intestinal transplant. Each CDR3 is given with its conserved first and last residue. A D gene is named only where the DNA matches it firmly. Only part of the rows carry a size: once, few, many, or a class if the clone is expanded.

TRBV10-3	-	TRBD1	TRBJ2-7	CAIRNQGASYEQYF	TGTGCCATCAGGAACCAGGGGGCCTCCTACGAGCAGTACTTC
TRBV7-2	-	-	TRBJ1-5	CASSLVGGHQPQHF	TGTGCCAGCAGCCTAGTGGGGGGGCATCAGCCCCAGCATTTT
TRBV6-5	-	TRBD1	TRBJ2-7	CASSPRDRLYEQYF	TGTGCCAGCAGTCCCCGGGACAGGCTCTACGAGCAGTACTTC
TRBV7-9	-	-	TRBJ1-4	CASSLGLDSLGMEKLFF	TGTGCCAGCAGCTTAGGGTTGGACAGCCTGGGTATGGAAAAACTGTTTTTT
TRBV4-3	-	TRBD2	TRBJ2-2	CASSQVAGGPGTGELFF	TGCGCCAGCAGCCAAGTAGCGGGGGGGCCCGGCACCGGGGAGCTGTTTTTT
TRBV5-1	-	-	TRBJ2-7	CASSPTQGGYEQYF	TGCGCCAGCAGCCCGACACAGGGGGGGTACGAGCAGTACTTC
TRBV7-2	-	TRBD1	TRBJ1-6	CASSLAQGGANSSPLHF	TGTGCCAGCAGCTTAGCGCAGGGGGGCGCAAACAGTTCACCCCTCCACTTT
TRBV4-1	-	TRBD1	TRBJ1-2	CASSRHDRTGDGYTF	TGCGCCAGCAGTCGTCATGATAGGACAGGGGATGGCTACACCTTC
TRBV5-1	once	-	TRBJ2-1	CASSFTGSEQFF	TGCGCCAGCAGCTTCACAGGTAGTGAGCAGTTCTTC
TRBV11-2	-	-	TRBJ1-2	CASSSNYGYTF	TGTGCCAGCAGCTCAAACTATGGCTACACCTTC
TRBV15	-	-	TRBJ1-2	CATSRGTTGDYGYTF	TGTGCCACCAGCAGGGGGACAACTGGTGACTATGGCTACACCTTC
TRBV4-3	-	-	TRBJ2-7	CASSQGAGTYEQYF	TGCGCCAGCAGCCAAGGTGCCGGGACCTACGAGCAGTACTTC
TRBV27	-	TRBD2	TRBJ2-7	CASSWGLAGQQYF	TGTGCCAGCAGCTGGGGACTAGCGGGGCAGCAGTACTTC
TRBV19	few	-	TRBJ1-6	CASSRRGIANSPLHF	TGTGCCAGTAGTAGGCGGGGGATTGCGAATTCACCCCTCCACTTT
TRBV4-3	-	-	TRBJ1-1	CASSQVPGQTNTEAFF	TGCGCCAGCAGCCAAGTCCCCGGACAAACGAACACTGAAGCTTTCTTT
TRBV2	-	-	TRBJ1-5	CASSEGQRDQPQHF	TGTGCCAGCAGTGAAGGACAGCGGGATCAGCCCCAGCATTTT
TRBV18	-	-	TRBJ2-2	CASSPQRAWNTGELFF	TGTGCCAGCTCACCACAGAGGGCGTGGAACACCGGGGAGCTGTTTTTT
TRBV4-2	-	TRBD1	TRBJ1-2	CASSQPQTLGTGYGYTF	TGTGCCAGCAGCCAACCTCAAACCCTCGGGACAGGCTATGGCTACACCTTC
TRBV7-9	-	-	TRBJ2-2	CASSTLHNTGELFF	TGTGCCAGCAGCACTCTTCATAACACCGGGGAGCTGTTTTTT
TRBV7-2	-	TRBD1	TRBJ2-5	CASSRGTVQETQYF	TGTGCCAGCAGCCGAGGGACAGTCCAAGAGACCCAGTACTTC
TRBV14	-	TRBD1	TRBJ1-1	CASSPTTGGTEAFF	TGTGCCAGCAGCCCGACGACAGGGGGCACTGAAGCTTTCTTT